The present T cell receptor beta chain was sequenced within a study of Graves' ophthalmopathy and Graves' hyperthyroidism. Of note for this clonotype: The antigen is undetermined.

Each diagnosis was determined on the basis of clinical symptoms, serum thyroxine, TRAb, thyroid ultrasound and orbital computed tomography. Amplification of TCR beta CDR3 regions used RNA transcripts. Second-round multiplex PCR came after first-round RT-PCR with HTBI primers. TCRdb processed the multiplex PCR reads anew with MiXCR; each CDR3 protein has one entry. The sample lists 500,000 to 800,000 distinct CDR3 sequences; over 40% were seen once. The germline gives CDR1 SNHLY, CDR2 FYNNEI. The CDR3 extends over 14 amino acids. Trimming took off 0 bases at V and 8 bases at J, with 10 bases between the two ends. Whole-study results and caveats: The majority of expanded thyroid clonotypes above 0.001 frequency also occurred in blood.

This rearrangement joins TRBV2 to TRBJ1-4; D may be TRBD1 (5 bases). The sample taken for sequencing was peripheral blood. The sequence was collected from an adult man with Graves' ophthalmopathy. The CDR3 spells CASSEAGDGEKLFF. The CDR3 nucleotides read TGTGCCAGCAGTGAAGCGGGGGACGGAGAAAAACTGTTTTTT. The whole variable domain, filled in from reference TRBV2 and TRBJ1-4, reads EPEVTQTPSHQVTQMGQEVILRCVPISNHLYFYWYRQILGQKVEFLVSFYNNEISEKSEIFDDQFSVERPDGSNFTLKIRSTKLEDSAMYFCASSEAGDGEKLFFGSGTQLSVL.